This T cell receptor beta chain was recorded in a study of T-cell memory formation after mild COVID-19. This clonotype was seen more than once but under ten times. Its antigen is undetermined. Findings and limits, study-wide: Contracting clones localized mainly to CM and EM when CD4+ and mainly to EMRA when CD8+.

Constant-segment primers served in 5'RACE that generated TCR alpha and TCR beta cDNA libraries bearing sample barcodes and UMIs. TCRdb called the 5' RACE reads again in MiXCR, with one record for every CDR3 protein. The table includes 250,000 to 350,000 distinct CDR3 sequences, roughly 15% detected once. This sequence was found in a man aged 18 to 30 who had mild COVID-19 (a few samples of this study predate the infection). Cell type and time point are not known. Sequencing input: PBMCs or a T cell subset sorted from them (not recorded which).

In DNA, the CDR3 is TGTGCCAGCAGTTTCCAGGGGGCCGGGGAGCTGTTTTTT. Its protein product is CASSFQGAGELFF. J is TRBJ2-2 and V is TRBV12-3 or TRBV12-4, with TRBD1 identical over 7 bases. After removal of 3 bases from V and 6 bases from J, the junction contained 1 base not matched to a gene. CDR3 length: 13 amino acids.